These 8 T cell receptor beta chains came from one sample sequenced in a study of shared clonotypes between healthy human individuals (dated by TCRdb to 2019 to 2021). CD8 naive samples were obtained by positive selection for CCR7 among CD45RO-negative cells, yielding a CD45RA+CCR7+ population from which TemRA cells were excluded. Library prep was done by the immunoSEQ multiplex PCR assay. This immuneACCESS table, as held by TCRdb, lists in-frame sequences with V and J called but not all clones. Of the missing ones, under half trace to an unresolved V gene in checked studies; the others have no known cause. For this sample there are approximately 810,000 clones; approximately 92% appear just once. The ten largest clones represent about 25% of the sample. Sequenced material: naive CD8+ T cells sorted from blood. The cell subset or site label on this specimen signifies: CD45RA+CCR7+. These receptors came from a man aged 25 to 45 in good health.

The J gene is TRBJ2-3, the V gene TRBV19; D gene uncertain. The CDR3 sequence is 16 residues long. The germline V and J ends were trimmed by 3 bases and 2 bases, with 15 bases remaining between them. Germline V lookup: CDR1 LNHDA, CDR2 SQIVND (reference sequence). CDR3 DNA sequence: TGTGCCAGTAGTATGGTAGGCAGCCCTACCACAGATACGCAGTATTTT. Amino acid sequence: CASSMVGSPTTDTQYF. The entire variable domain, with the rest obtained from reference TRBV19 and TRBJ2-3, is as follows: DGGITQSPKYLFRKEGQNVTLSCEQNLNHDAMYWYRQDPGQGLRLIYYSQIVNDFQKGDIAEGYSVSREKKESFPLTVTSAQKNPTAFYLCASSMVGSPTTDTQYFGPGTRLTVL.

The chain has TRBV28 and TRBJ2-7, with 7 nucleotides matching TRBD1. Germline CDR1 MDHEN, CDR2 SYDVKM. The CDR3 contains 14 residues. V dropped 3 bases and J dropped 0; count of bases not matched to a gene: 2. This chain's CDR3 is CASSFGTDSYEQYF. In DNA, the CDR3 is TGTGCCAGCAGTTTTGGGACAGACTCCTACGAGCAGTACTTC.

V usage is TRBV2 and J usage is TRBJ1-1, with D hard to call. The CDR3 has 14 residues. V shed 7 bases and J shed 1 base, with 13 bases lying between them. Germline assignment: CDR1 SNHLY and CDR2 FYNNEI. In DNA, the CDR3 is TGTGCCAGCAACTTATTCGACAAGAACACTGAAGCTTTCTTT. The encoded protein is CASNLFDKNTEAFF.

Of note for this clone: A read error may produce the germline difference seen at one junction end. This rearrangement joins TRBV14 to TRBJ1-1, with D maybe TRBD1 (5 bases). The germline V gene encodes CDR1 SGHDN and CDR2 FVKESK. The CDR3 is 13 amino acids. CDR3: CASSQQKGTKVEF. CDR3 coding DNA: TGTGCCAGCAGCCAACAGAAGGGGACGAAGGTAGAATTT.

This clone was seen a few times. This chain's CDR3 is CASSPRGVQPQHF. CDR3 in DNA: TGTGCCAGCTCACCACGAGGAGTACAGCCCCAGCATTTT. The chain joins TRBV18 to TRBJ1-5; no clear D. The germline V gene has CDR1 KGHSH and CDR2 LQKENI. CDR3 length: 13 residues. The V gene lost 1 base and the J gene lost 7 bases, with 8 bases spanning the gap.

CDR3 protein: CSALTGGVEAFF. CDR3 nucleotide sequence: TGCAGCGCTTTGACAGGGGGCGTTGAGGCTTTCTTT. V gene TRBV29-1 combines with J gene TRBJ1-1, with 10 bases aligning to TRBD1. Germline V gene sequence: CDR1 SQVTM, CDR2 ANQGSEA. There are 12 residues in the CDR3. J was trimmed by 11 bases and V by 7 bases; bases with no gene match: 10.

The chain joins TRBV10-3 to TRBJ1-3; D gene ambiguous. This CDR3 comprises 15 residues. Per the germline V gene, CDR1 is ENHRY and CDR2 is SYGVKD. V was trimmed by 0 bases and J by 4 bases, leaving 10 bases between them. The CDR3 region has the DNA TGTGCCATCAGTGAGTCGCTGGGTGTAGGAAACACCATATATTTT. Translating it yields CAISESLGVGNTIYF.

The chain joins TRBV19 to TRBJ2-5; 12 nucleotides agree with TRBD2. V gave up 4 bases and J gave up 5 bases; unmatched junction bases: 5. This CDR3 region has 15 residues. The germline V gene has CDR1 LNHDA and CDR2 SQIVND (reference sequence). The chain's CDR3 is CASSTLAGGQETQYF. The CDR3 nucleotides are TGTGCCAGTAGTACCCTAGCGGGAGGGCAGGAGACCCAGTACTTC.